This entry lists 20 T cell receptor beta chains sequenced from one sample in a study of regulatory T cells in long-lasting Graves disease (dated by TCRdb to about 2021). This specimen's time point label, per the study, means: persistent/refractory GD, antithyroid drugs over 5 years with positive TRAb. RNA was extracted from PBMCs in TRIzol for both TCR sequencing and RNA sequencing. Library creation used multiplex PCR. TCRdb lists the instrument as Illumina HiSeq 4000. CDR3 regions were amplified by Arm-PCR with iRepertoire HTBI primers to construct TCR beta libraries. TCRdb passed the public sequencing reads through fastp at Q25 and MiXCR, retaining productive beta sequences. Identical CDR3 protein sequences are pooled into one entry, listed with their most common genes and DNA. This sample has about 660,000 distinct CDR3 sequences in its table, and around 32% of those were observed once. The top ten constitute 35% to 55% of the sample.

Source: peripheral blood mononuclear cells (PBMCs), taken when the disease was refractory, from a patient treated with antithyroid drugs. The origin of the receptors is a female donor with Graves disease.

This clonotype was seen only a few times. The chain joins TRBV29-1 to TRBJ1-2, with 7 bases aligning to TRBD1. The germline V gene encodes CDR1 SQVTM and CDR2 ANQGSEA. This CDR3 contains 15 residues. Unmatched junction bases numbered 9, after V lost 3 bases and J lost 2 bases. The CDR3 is CSVEHTGAGNYGYTF. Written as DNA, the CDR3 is TGCAGCGTTGAGCACACAGGGGCTGGGAACTATGGCTACACCTTC. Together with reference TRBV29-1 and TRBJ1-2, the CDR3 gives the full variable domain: SAVISQKPSRDICQRGTSLTIQCQVDSQVTMMFWYRQQPGQSLTLIATANQGSEATYESGFVIDKFPISRPNLTFSTLTVSNMSPEDSSIYLCSVEHTGAGNYGYTFGSGTRLTVV.

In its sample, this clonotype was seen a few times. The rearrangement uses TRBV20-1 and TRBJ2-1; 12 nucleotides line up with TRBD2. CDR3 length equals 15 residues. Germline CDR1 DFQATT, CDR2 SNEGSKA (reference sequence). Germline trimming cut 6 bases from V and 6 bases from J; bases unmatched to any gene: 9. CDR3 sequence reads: CSAKGTSGFVNEQFF. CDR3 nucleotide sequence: TGCAGTGCAAAAGGGACTAGCGGGTTCGTCAATGAGCAGTTCTTC.

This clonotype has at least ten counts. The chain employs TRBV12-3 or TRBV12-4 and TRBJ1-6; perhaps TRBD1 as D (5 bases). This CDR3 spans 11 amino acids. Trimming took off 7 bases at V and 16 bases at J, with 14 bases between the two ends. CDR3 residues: CASKTGLTLHF. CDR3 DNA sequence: TGTGCCAGCAAAACGGGACTAACTCTCCACTTT.

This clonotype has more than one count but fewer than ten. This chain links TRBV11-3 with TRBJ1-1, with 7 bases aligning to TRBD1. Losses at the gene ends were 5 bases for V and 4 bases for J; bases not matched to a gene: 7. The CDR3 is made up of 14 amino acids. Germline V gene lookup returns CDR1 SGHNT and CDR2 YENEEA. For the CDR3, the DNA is TGTGCCAGCAGCCCTAGGGGGCACGGCACTGAAGCTTTCTTT. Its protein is CASSPRGHGTEAFF.

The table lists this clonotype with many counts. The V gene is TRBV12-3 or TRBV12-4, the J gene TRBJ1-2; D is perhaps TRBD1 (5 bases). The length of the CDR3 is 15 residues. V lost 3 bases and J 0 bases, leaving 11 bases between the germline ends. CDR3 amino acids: CASSFGAGPNYGYTF. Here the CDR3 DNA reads TGTGCCAGCAGTTTTGGGGCAGGCCCTAACTATGGCTACACCTTC.

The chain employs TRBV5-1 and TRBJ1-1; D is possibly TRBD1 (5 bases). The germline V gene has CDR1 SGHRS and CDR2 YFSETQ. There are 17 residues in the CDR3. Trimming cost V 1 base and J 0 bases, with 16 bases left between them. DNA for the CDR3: TGCGCCAGCAGCTTGCATGGGATAGGGGTTTTGAACACTGAAGCTTTCTTT. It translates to CASSLHGIGVLNTEAFF.

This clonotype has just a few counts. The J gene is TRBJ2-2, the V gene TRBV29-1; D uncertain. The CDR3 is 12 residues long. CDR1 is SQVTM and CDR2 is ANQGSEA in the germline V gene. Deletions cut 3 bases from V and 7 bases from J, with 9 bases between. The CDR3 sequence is CSVEGLVGELFF. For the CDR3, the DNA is TGCAGCGTTGAGGGCCTAGTCGGGGAGCTGTTTTTT.

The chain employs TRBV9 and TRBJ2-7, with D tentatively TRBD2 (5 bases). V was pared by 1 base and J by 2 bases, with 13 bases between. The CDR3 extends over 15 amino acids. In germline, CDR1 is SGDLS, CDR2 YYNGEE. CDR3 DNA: TGTGCCAGCAGCGTAACTGCGGGTTCAGCCTACGAGCAGTACTTC. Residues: CASSVTAGSAYEQYF.

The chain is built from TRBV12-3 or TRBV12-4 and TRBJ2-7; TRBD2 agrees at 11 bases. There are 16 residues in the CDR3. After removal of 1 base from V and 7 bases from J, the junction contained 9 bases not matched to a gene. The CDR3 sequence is CASSLVASGRSGEQYF. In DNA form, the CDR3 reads TGTGCCAGCAGTTTAGTCGCTAGCGGGAGGTCGGGGGAGCAGTACTTC.

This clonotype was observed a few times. The CDR3 sequence is CASTPMGAGDSQPQHF. The CDR3 region has the DNA TGTGCCAGCACCCCAATGGGGGCTGGGGATAGTCAGCCCCAGCATTTT. The V gene is TRBV27, the J gene TRBJ1-5, with D possibly matching TRBD1 (6 bases). Germline V CDR1 and CDR2: MNHEY, SMNVEV (reference sequence). The V end lost 7 bases, the J end lost 6 bases, and 22 bases lay between the germline ends. This CDR3 has 16 amino acids.

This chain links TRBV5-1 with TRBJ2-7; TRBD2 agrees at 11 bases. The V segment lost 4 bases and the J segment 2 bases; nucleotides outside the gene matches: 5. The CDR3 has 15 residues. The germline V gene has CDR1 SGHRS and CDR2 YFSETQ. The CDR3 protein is CASSPTSGVTYEQYF. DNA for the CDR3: TGCGCCAGCAGCCCGACTAGCGGGGTAACCTACGAGCAGTACTTC.

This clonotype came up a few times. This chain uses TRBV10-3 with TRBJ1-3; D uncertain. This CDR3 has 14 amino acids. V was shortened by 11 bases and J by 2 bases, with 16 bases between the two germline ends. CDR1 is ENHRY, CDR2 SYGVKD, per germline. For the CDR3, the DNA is TGTGCCGTCGACGCATCCAACACTGGAAACACCATATATTTT. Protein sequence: CAVDASNTGNTIYF.

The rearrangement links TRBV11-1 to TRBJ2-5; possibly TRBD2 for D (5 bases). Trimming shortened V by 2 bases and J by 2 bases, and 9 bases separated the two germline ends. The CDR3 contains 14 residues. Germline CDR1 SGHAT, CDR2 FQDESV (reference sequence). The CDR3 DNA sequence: TGTGCCAGCAGCTTACAAAGCGGACAAGAGACCCAGTACTTC. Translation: CASSLQSGQETQYF.

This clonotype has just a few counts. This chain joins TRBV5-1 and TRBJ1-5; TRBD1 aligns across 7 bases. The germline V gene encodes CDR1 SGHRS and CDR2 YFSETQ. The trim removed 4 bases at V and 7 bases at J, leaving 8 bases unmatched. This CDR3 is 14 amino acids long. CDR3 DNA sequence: TGCGCCAGCAGCCGAGGAGGGGGCGGCCAGCCCCAGCATTTT. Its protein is CASSRGGGGQPQHF.

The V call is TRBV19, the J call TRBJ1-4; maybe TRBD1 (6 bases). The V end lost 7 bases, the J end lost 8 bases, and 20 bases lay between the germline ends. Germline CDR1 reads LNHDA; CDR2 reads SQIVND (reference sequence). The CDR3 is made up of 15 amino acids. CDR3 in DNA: TGTGCCAGTACACCGGCAGGGGCGAGTAAGGAAAAACTGTTTTTT. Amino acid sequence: CASTPAGASKEKLFF.

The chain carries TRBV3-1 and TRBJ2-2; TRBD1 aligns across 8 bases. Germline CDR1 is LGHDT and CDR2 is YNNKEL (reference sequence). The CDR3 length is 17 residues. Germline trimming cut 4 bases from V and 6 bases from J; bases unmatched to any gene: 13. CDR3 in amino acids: CASSRGLGQGLAGELFF. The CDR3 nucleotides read TGTGCCAGCAGCCGAGGCCTAGGACAGGGACTGGCCGGGGAGCTGTTTTTT.

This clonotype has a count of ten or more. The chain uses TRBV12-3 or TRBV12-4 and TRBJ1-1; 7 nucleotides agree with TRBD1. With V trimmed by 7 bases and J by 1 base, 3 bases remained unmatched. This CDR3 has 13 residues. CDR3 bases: TGTGCCAGCAAAGACAGGGAGAACACTGAAGCTTTCTTT. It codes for CASKDRENTEAFF.

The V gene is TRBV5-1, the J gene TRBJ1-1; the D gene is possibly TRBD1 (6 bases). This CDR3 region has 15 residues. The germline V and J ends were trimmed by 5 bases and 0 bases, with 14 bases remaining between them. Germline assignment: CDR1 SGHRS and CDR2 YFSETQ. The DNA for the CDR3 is TGCGCCAGCAGTCCAGCCGACAGGTTGAACACTGAAGCTTTCTTT. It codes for CASSPADRLNTEAFF.

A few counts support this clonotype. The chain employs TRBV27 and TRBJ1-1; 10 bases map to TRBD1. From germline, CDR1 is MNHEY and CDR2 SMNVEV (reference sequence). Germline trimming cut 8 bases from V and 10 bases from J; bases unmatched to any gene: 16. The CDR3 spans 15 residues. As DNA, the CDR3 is TGTGCCAGCTTCGCCTCTAACGCGGGACAGGGGAGAGCTTTCTTT. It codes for CASFASNAGQGRAFF.

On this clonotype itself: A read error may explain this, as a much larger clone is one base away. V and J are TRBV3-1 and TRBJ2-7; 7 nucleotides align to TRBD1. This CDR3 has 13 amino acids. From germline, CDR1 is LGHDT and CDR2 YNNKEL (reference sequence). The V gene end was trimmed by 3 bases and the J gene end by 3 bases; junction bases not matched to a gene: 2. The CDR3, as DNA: TGTGCCAGCAGCCAGGGACAGCTCTACGAGCAGTACTTC. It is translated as CASSQGQLYEQYF.